One sample yielded the 10 T cell receptor beta chains listed below, sequenced in a study of blood T cells in healthy people across ages (dated by TCRdb to 2013 to 2016). Libraries were constructed by 5' RACE. The second PCR ran for about 7 to 11 cycles and used a J-beta primer mix along with a sample-barcoded 5' primer. TCRdb took the public reads, trimmed them with fastp at Q25, ran MiXCR for clone calling and kept in-frame beta chains. Identical CDR3 protein sequences are pooled into one entry, listed with their most common genes and DNA. The sample contains around 2 million distinct CDR3 sequences, more than 35% of them found a single time. The top ten clonotypes cover approximately 22% of the sample. The sequenced sample consisted of blood. The receptors here all came from a human donor in good health.

This clonotype was observed a few times. V usage is TRBV12-3 or TRBV12-4 and J usage is TRBJ1-3, with D unresolved. The CDR3 is made up of 14 amino acids. Deletions cut 3 bases from V and 0 bases from J, with 6 bases between. In nucleotides, the CDR3 is TGTGCCAGCAGTTTTAGGTTCTCTGGAAACACCATATATTTT. The encoded protein is CASSFRFSGNTIYF.

This clonotype is a singleton in its sample. CDR3 loop: CASTHHGYLYEQYF. The DNA for the CDR3 is TGTGCCAGCACCCACCATGGCTACCTCTACGAGCAGTATTTT. The chain has TRBV6-2 or TRBV6-3 and TRBJ2-3, with no clear D. Trimming removed 7 bases at V and 11 bases at J, with 22 bases between. This CDR3 region has 14 residues. Germline loops: CDR1 MNHEY, CDR2 SVGEGT.

The V and J genes are TRBV5-1 and TRBJ1-2; D gene ambiguous. The V gene's germline CDR1 is SGHRS and CDR2 YFSETQ. The CDR3 is 14 residues long. Trimming left V 6 bases short and J 4 bases short, with 16 bases between. Here the CDR3 reads CASKLFVDGYGYTF. CDR3 sequence (DNA): TGCGCCAGCAAGCTGTTTGTAGATGGCTATGGCTACACCTTC.

The table lists this clonotype with a few counts. V is TRBV27 and J is TRBJ2-5; maybe TRBD1 (5 bases). The CDR3 extends over 15 amino acids. Germline CDR1 is MNHEY and CDR2 is SMNVEV (reference sequence). V dropped 4 bases and J dropped 5 bases, with 17 bases sitting between them. In DNA, the CDR3 is TGTGCCAGCAGTTGGGGCCCCACCGCAGGGGAGACCCAGTACTTC. Its protein is CASSWGPTAGETQYF.

In its sample, this clonotype was seen once. The DNA of the CDR3 is TGCAGTGTTTGGACAGGGGGAAGAGGTGGCTACACCTTC. Translation gives CSVWTGGRGGYTF. The V call is TRBV20-1, the J call TRBJ1-2, with 10 nucleotides matching TRBD1. The CDR3 sequence is 13 residues long. The V and J ends lost 7 bases and 7 bases, in that order; junction bases with no gene match: 9. CDR1 is DFQATT, CDR2 SNEGSKA, per germline (reference sequence).

This sequence joins TRBV5-5 and TRBJ1-2; D is unresolved. Germline lookup yields CDR1 SGHKS and CDR2 YYEKEE (reference sequence). The V and J ends lost 1 base and 6 bases respectively, with 22 bases between them. The CDR3 is 17 residues long. The chain's CDR3 is CASSLSRESGRYDGYTF. CDR3 coding DNA: TGTGCCAGCAGCTTGTCTCGGGAGTCGGGTCGGTATGATGGCTACACCTTC.

V gene TRBV7-9 combines with J gene TRBJ1-4; the D is unclear. The length of the CDR3 is 13 residues. Germline V gives CDR1 SEHNR, CDR2 FQNEAQ (reference sequence). Deletions cut 4 bases from V and 2 bases from J, with 5 bases between. The CDR3 loop reads CASSSRTNEKLFF. CDR3 nucleotides: TGTGCCAGCAGCTCCCGCACTAATGAAAAACTGTTTTTT.

This clonotype was seen just once. This sequence joins TRBV12-5 and TRBJ2-1; perhaps TRBD2 as D (6 bases). Germline CDR1 reads LGHNT; CDR2 reads FRNRAP. V was shortened by 1 base and J by 5 bases, with 15 bases between the two germline ends. There are 16 residues in the CDR3. CDR3 sequence (DNA): TGTGCTAGTGGTTTGGGGGGGACTTTTGATAACAATGAGCAGTTCTTC. It specifies CASGLGGTFDNNEQFF.

V gene TRBV20-1 combines with J gene TRBJ2-7; D ambiguous. Looked up from germline, CDR1 is DFQATT and CDR2 is SNEGSKA (reference sequence). V lost 4 bases to trimming and J lost 2 bases, with 12 bases between them. The CDR3 runs to 13 residues. CDR3 amino acids: CSATKQTTYEQYF. The CDR3 DNA follows: TGCAGTGCTACTAAACAGACCACCTACGAGCAGTACTTC.

The DNA of the CDR3 is TGTGCCAGCAGCTTAAGTAGCAGTAGCACAGATACGCAGTATTTT. Amino acid sequence: CASSLSSSSTDTQYF. This chain connects TRBV7-9 to TRBJ2-3; unclear D gene. Trimming took 2 bases from V and 0 from J, leaving 9 bases between them. Germline V gene data show CDR1 as SEHNR and CDR2 as FQNEAQ (reference sequence). There are 15 residues in the CDR3.